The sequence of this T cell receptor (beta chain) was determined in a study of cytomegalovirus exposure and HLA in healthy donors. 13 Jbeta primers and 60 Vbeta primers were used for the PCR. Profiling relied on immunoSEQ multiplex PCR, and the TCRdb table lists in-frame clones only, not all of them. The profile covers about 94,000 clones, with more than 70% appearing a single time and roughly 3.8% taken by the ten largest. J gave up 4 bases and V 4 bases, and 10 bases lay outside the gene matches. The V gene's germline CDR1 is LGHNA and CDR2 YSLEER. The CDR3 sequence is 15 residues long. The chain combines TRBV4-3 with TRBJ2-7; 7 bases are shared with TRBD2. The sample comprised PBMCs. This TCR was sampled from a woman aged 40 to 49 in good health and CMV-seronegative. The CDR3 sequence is CASSPQAFGGYEQYF. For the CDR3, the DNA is TGCGCCAGCAGCCCCCAGGCCTTCGGGGGGTACGAGCAGTACTTC.